A selection of T cell receptor beta chains follows, all from one sample in a study of CD8+ T cells in alopecia areata. Data came from immunoSEQ multiplex PCR; TCRdb stores just in-frame clones and leaves some out. The table shows 210,000 or so clones, with around 65% occurring only once. The sample here was CD4+ T cells sorted from blood, taken between weeks 43 and 45, from a patient treated with tofacitinib. These receptors were collected from a human donor with alopecia areata. Each CDR3 is given with its conserved first and last residue. The D gene is left open where the match is weak. Rows give clone size only sometimes, using once, few, many, or a class for an expanded clone.

D gene,clone size,J gene,V gene,CDR3 protein,CDR3 DNA
-,-,TRBJ1-5,TRBV11-2,CASSLEGGSGNQPQHF,TGTGCCAGCAGCTTAGAGGGAGGGTCGGGCAATCAGCCCCAGCATTTT
-,-,TRBJ2-3,TRBV11-2,CASSSLVSTDTQYF,TGTGCCAGCAGCTCCCTTGTCAGCACAGATACGCAGTATTTT
-,-,TRBJ1-5,TRBV21-1,CASSKVVGSNQPQHF,TGTGCCAGCAGCAAAGTCGTGGGGAGCAATCAGCCCCAGCATTTT
-,-,TRBJ2-4,TRBV5-6,CASSFKGELAKNIQYF,TGTGCCAGCAGCTTTAAAGGGGAGTTAGCCAAAAACATTCAGTACTTC
-,-,TRBJ2-3,TRBV2,CASSGVGADKYF,TGTGCCAGCAGTGGAGTGGGGGCCGACAAGTATTTT
-,few,TRBJ2-7,TRBV11-2,CASSLDLSFGSTSYEQYF,TGTGCCAGCAGCTTAGATCTAAGTTTCGGCTCAACCTCCTACGAGCAGTACTTC
-,-,TRBJ1-3,TRBV5-6,CASSLNPRGVDTIYF,TGTGCCAGCAGCTTGAATCCGCGGGGCGTAGACACCATATATTTT
-,-,TRBJ1-5,TRBV29-1,CSVQDTNQPQHF,TGCAGCGTCCAAGACACTAATCAGCCCCAGCATTTT
-,-,TRBJ1-6,TRBV4-3,CASSQSANSPLHF,TGCGCCAGCAGCCAGTCCGCTAATTCACCCCTCCACTTT
TRBD1,-,TRBJ2-7,TRBV5-1,CASSRRDSKVYEQYF,TGCGCCAGCAGTCGTAGGGACAGCAAGGTCTACGAGCAGTACTTC
TRBD1,-,TRBJ2-3,TRBV9,CASSQDRGTDTQYF,TGTGCCAGCAGCCAGGACAGGGGCACAGATACGCAGTATTTT
TRBD2,-,TRBJ2-7,TRBV2,CASSVGGSPYEQYF,TGTGCCAGCAGTGTGGGGGGGAGTCCCTACGAGCAGTACTTC
TRBD1,few,TRBJ2-5,TRBV11-2,CASSLEGTGRETQYF,TGTGCCAGCAGCTTAGAAGGGACAGGGAGAGAGACCCAGTACTTC
-,-,TRBJ1-4,TRBV5-1,CASSVLPGDRNEKLFF,TGCGCCAGCAGCGTCCTTCCAGGGGACCGGAATGAAAAACTGTTTTTT
-,-,TRBJ2-2,TRBV2,CASSEAGNTGELFF,TGTGCCAGCAGTGAGGCAGGGAACACCGGGGAGCTGTTTTTT
-,few,TRBJ2-4,TRBV29-1,CSVRRDSNIQYF,TGCAGCGTGCGAAGGGATTCGAACATTCAGTACTTC
-,-,TRBJ1-2,TRBV4-3,CASSQEGMDLGYGYTF,TGCGCCAGCAGCCAAGAGGGCATGGATCTGGGCTATGGCTACACCTTC
-,-,TRBJ1-6,TRBV4-3,CASSQEARGNSPLHF,TGCGCCAGCAGCCAAGAGGCCCGGGGAAATTCACCCCTCCACTTT
TRBD1,-,TRBJ1-1,TRBV29-1,CSAATGTGRTEAFF,TGCAGCGCCGCGACAGGGACAGGGCGCACTGAAGCTTTCTTT
TRBD2,few,TRBJ2-3,TRBV7-2,CASSQGLAGAGDTQYF,TGTGCCAGCAGCCAGGGACTAGCGGGGGCGGGGGATACGCAGTATTTT
-,-,TRBJ1-5,TRBV19,CASSITPGTWSIQPQHF,TGTGCCAGTAGTATCACCCCCGGGACATGGAGTATTCAGCCCCAGCATTTT
-,once,TRBJ2-1,TRBV5-1,CASSLALGGDEQFF,TGCGCCAGCAGCTTGGCCTTGGGGGGCGATGAGCAGTTCTTC
TRBD1,-,TRBJ1-1,TRBV27,CASSPRTGNNGEAFF,TGTGCCAGCAGTCCACGGACAGGAAACAACGGTGAAGCTTTCTTT
-,-,TRBJ1-2,TRBV25-1,CASSAGGIGASNYGYTF,TGTGCCAGCTCCGCGGGGGGAATCGGGGCTTCTAACTATGGCTACACCTTC
-,-,TRBJ1-2,TRBV5-6,CASRPDSSYGYTF,TGTGCCAGCAGACCGGACAGCAGCTATGGCTACACCTTC
TRBD1,-,TRBJ1-6,TRBV5-1,CASSISGTGNSPLHF,TGCGCCAGCAGCATCTCTGGGACAGGGAATTCACCCCTCCACTTT